This TCR beta chain was captured in a study of T-cell reconstitution after alpha-beta-depleted transplantation in children. A TCRbeta library incorporating unique molecular identifiers was prepared. TCRdb processed the PCR reads anew with MiXCR; each CDR3 protein has one entry. The top ten clones hold 2.5% of a sample with about 72,000 distinct CDR3 sequences, 7% to 8% of them seen once. The sample in question was PBMCs from the stem cell graft donor, obtained from the stem cell graft. The receptor's source is a human donor who donated a stem cell graft to a child with acute lymphoblastic leukemia.

DNA for the CDR3: TGTGCCATCAGTGAACGGGCGGGAGGGCCATCTGACGAGCAGTACTTC. Protein: CAISERAGGPSDEQYF. J is TRBJ2-7 and V is TRBV10-3, with TRBD2 identical over 9 bases. The V segment lost 3 bases and the J segment 5 bases; nucleotides outside the gene matches: 11. Germline assignment: CDR1 ENHRY and CDR2 SYGVKD. CDR3 length: 16 residues.